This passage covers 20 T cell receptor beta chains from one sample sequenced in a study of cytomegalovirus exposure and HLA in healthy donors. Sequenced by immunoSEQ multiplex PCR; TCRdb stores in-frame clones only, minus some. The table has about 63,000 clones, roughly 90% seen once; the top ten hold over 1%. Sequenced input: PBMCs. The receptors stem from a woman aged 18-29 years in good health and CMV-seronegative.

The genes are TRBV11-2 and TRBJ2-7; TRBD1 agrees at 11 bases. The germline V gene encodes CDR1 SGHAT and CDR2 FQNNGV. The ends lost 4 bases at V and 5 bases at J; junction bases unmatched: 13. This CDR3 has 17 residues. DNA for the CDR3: TGTGCCAGCAGCTCCAAGCCGCCGGGACAGGGGGTCCACGAGCAGTACTTC. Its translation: CASSSKPPGQGVHEQYF.

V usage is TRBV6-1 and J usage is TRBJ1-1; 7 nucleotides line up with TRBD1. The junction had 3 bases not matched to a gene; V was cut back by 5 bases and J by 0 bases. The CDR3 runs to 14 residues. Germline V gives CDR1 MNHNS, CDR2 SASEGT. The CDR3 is CASSLTGLNTEAFF. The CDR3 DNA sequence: TGTGCCAGCAGTTTGACAGGGCTGAACACTGAAGCTTTCTTT.

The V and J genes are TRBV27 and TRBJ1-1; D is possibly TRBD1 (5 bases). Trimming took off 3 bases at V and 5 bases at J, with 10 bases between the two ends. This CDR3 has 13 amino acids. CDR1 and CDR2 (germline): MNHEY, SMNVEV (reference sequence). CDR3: CASSLAGPTEAFF. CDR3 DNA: TGTGCCAGCAGTTTGGCAGGGCCTACTGAAGCTTTCTTT.

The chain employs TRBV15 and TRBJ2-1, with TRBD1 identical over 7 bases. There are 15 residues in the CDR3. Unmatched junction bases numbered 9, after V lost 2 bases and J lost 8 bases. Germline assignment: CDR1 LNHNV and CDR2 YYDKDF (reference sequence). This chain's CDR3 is CATSRSRQGLDEQFF. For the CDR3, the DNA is TGTGCCACCAGCAGATCCCGACAGGGTTTGGATGAGCAGTTCTTC.

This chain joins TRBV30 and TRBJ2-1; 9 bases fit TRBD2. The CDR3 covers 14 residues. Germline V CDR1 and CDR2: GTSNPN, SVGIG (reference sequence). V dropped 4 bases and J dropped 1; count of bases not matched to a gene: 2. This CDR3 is CAWTSGNSYNEQFF. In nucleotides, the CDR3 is TGTGCCTGGACTAGCGGGAATTCCTACAATGAGCAGTTCTTC.

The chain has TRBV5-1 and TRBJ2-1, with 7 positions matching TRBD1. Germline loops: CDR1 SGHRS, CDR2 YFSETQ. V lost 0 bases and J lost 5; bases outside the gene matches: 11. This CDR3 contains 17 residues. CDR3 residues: CASSLESYRGRNNEQFF. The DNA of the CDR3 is TGCGCCAGCAGCTTGGAATCGTACAGGGGACGGAACAATGAGCAGTTCTTC.

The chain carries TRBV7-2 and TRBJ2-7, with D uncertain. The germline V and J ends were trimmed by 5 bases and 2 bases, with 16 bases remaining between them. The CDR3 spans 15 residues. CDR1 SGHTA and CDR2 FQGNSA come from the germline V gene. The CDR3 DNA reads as TGTGCCAGCAGCCCCCAGCGACTGCTACCCTACGAGCAGTACTTC. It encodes CASSPQRLLPYEQYF.

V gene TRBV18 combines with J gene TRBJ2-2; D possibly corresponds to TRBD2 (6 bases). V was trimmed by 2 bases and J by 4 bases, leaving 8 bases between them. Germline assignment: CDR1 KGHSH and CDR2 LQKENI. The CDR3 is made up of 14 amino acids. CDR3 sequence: CASSPMEGTGELFF. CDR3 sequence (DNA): TGTGCCAGCTCACCAATGGAGGGCACCGGGGAGCTGTTTTTT.

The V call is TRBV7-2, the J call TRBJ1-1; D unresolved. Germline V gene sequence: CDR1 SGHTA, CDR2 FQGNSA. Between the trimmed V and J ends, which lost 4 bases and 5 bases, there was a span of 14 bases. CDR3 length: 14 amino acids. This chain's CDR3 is CASSSMSGGTEAFF. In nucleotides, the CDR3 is TGTGCCAGCAGCTCGATGTCAGGCGGGACTGAAGCTTTCTTT. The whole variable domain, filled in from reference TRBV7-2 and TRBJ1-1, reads GAGVSQSPSNKVTEKGKDVELRCDPISGHTALYWYRQSLGQGLEFLIYFQGNSAPDKSGLPSDRFSAERTGGSVSTLTIQRTQQEDSAVYLCASSSMSGGTEAFFGQGTRLTVV.

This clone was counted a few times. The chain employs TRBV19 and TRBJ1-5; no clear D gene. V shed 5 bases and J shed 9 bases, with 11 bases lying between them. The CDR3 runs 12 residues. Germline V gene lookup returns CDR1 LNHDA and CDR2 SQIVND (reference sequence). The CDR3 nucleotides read TGTGCCAGTAGTCACCCCAACACGCCCCAGCATTTT. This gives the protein CASSHPNTPQHF.

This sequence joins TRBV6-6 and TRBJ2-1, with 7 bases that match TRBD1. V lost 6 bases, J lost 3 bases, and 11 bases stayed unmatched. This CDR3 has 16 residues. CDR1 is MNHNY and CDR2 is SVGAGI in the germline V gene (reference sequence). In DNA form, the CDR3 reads TGTGCCAGCAGGCTCCTTACAGGGGTAGGCTACAATGAGCAGTTCTTC. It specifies CASRLLTGVGYNEQFF.

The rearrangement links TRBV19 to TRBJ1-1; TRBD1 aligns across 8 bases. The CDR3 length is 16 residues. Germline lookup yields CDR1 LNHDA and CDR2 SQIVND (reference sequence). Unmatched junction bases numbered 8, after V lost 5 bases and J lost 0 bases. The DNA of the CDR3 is TGTGCCAGTAGTCGGCGACAGGGGAGTGTGAACACTGAAGCTTTCTTT. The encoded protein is CASSRRQGSVNTEAFF. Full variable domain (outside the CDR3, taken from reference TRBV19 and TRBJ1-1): DGGITQSPKYLFRKEGQNVTLSCEQNLNHDAMYWYRQDPGQGLRLIYYSQIVNDFQKGDIAEGYSVSREKKESFPLTVTSAQKNPTAFYLCASSRRQGSVNTEAFFGQGTRLTVV.

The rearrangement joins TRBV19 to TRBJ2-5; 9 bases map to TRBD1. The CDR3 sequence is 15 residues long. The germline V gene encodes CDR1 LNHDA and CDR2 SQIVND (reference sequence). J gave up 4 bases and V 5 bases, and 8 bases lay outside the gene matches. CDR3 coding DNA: TGTGCCAGTAGTTGGCGACAGGGGGAGTTAGAGACCCAGTACTTC. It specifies CASSWRQGELETQYF.

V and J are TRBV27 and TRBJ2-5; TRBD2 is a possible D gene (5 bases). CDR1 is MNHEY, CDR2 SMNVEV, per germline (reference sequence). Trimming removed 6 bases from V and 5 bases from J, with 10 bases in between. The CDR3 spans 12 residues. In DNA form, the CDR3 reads TGTGCCAGCAGCGGGCGCGGGGAGACCCAGTACTTC. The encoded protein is CASSGRGETQYF.

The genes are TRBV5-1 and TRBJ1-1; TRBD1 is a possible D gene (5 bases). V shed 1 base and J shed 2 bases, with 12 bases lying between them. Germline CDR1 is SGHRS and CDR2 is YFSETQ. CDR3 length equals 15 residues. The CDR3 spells CASSLWSTGNTEAFF. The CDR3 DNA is TGCGCCAGCAGCTTGTGGTCAACAGGAAACACTGAAGCTTTCTTT.

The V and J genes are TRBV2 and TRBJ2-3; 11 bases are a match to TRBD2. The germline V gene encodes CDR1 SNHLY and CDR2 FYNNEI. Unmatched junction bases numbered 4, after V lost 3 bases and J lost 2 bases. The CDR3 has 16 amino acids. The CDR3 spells CASSDRLAGNTDTQYF. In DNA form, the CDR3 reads TGTGCCAGCAGTGACCGACTAGCGGGGAACACAGATACGCAGTATTTT.

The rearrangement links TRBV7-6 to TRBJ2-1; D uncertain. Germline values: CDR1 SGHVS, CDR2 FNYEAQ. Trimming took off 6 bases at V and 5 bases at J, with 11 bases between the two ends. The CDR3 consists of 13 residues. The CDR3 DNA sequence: TGTGCCAGCAGTTGGGCAGGTGACAATGAGCAGTTCTTC. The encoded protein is CASSWAGDNEQFF. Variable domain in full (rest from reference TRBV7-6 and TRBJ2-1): GAGVSQSPRYKVTKRGQDVALRCDPISGHVSLYWYRQALGQGPEFLTYFNYEAQQDKSGLPNDRFSAERPEGSISTLTIQRTEQRDSAMYRCASSWAGDNEQFFGPGTRLTVL.

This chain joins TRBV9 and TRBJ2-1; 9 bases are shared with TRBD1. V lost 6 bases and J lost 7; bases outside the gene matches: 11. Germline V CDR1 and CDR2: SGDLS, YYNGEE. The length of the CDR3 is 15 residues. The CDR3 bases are TGTGCCAGCAAACCGGGACAGGGTTTGGGGAATGAGCAGTTCTTC. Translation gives CASKPGQGLGNEQFF.

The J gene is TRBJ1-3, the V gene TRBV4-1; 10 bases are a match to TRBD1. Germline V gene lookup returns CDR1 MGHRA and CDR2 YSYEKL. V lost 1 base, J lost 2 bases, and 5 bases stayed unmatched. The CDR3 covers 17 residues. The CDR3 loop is CASSQGAGTGAGNTIYF. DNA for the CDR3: TGCGCCAGCAGCCAAGGAGCCGGGACAGGGGCTGGAAACACCATATATTTT.

CDR3 sequence reads: CAISGRGVGNEQYF. The CDR3 DNA sequence: TGTGCCATCAGCGGGCGGGGGGTAGGGAACGAGCAGTACTTC. This chain uses TRBV10-3 with TRBJ2-7; TRBD2 agrees at 8 bases. The germline gives CDR1 ENHRY, CDR2 SYGVKD. The CDR3 spans 14 residues. V dropped 6 bases and J dropped 5; count of bases not matched to a gene: 9.